This entry concerns a single T cell receptor beta chain. The antigen is unknown. The PCR was carried out with 60 Vbeta primers and 13 Jbeta primers. Generated by immunoSEQ multiplex PCR, the TCRdb table keeps only in-frame clones and is missing some. The table has fewer than 70,000 clones, 68% seen once. This record belongs to a study of cytomegalovirus exposure and HLA in healthy donors. Findings and caveats of the study: Within the data, a cluster of highly shared sequence variants was likely a sequencing artifact. Later examination showed HLA-associated TCR beta chains had greater clonal expansion than equally common others.

Germline V lookup: CDR1 MRHNA, CDR2 SNTAGT. This CDR3 has 16 residues. With 4 bases removed from V and 4 bases from J, the gap between germline ends came to 17 bases. The receptor was isolated from a woman in her 30s in good health and CMV-seronegative. V usage is TRBV6-4 and J usage is TRBJ2-1; D may be TRBD1 (5 bases). Specimen: PBMCs. In DNA form, the CDR3 reads TGTGCCAGCAGTGGAAGCCCGACAGCTTTTTACAATGAGCAGTTCTTC. It translates to CASSGSPTAFYNEQFF.